Below are 5 T cell receptor beta chains sequenced from a single sample in a study of blood T cell repertoires in COVID-19. Some clones are missing from TCRdb's copy, which holds only in-frame ones; the method was immunoSEQ multiplex PCR. Of some 420,000 clones listed, roughly nine tenths were seen once; the top ten hold roughly 1.1%. Sample: PBMCs or T cells enriched from blood (not recorded which). Receptors originate from a man aged 25-45 years who had recovered from COVID-19.

The V call is TRBV11-2, the J call TRBJ2-2, with D unresolved. The germline V and J ends were trimmed by 6 bases and 4 bases, with 9 bases remaining between them. The CDR3 length is 13 residues. The germline gives CDR1 SGHAT, CDR2 FQNNGV. CDR3 region: CASSFSPTGELFF. The CDR3 DNA sequence: TGTGCCAGCAGTTTTAGCCCCACCGGGGAGCTGTTTTTT.

The V call is TRBV29-1, the J call TRBJ2-1; D is possibly TRBD2 (5 bases). Trimming took off 0 bases at V and 3 bases at J, with 9 bases between the two ends. Germline V gene sequence: CDR1 SQVTM, CDR2 ANQGSEA. The CDR3 contains 14 residues. CDR3 in amino acids: CSVEDRSGYNEQFF. CDR3 DNA sequence: TGCAGCGTTGAAGATCGAAGCGGCTACAATGAGCAGTTCTTC.

The V call is TRBV4-1, the J call TRBJ1-1; D might be TRBD1 (5 bases). Trimming took 2 bases from V and 0 from J, leaving 7 bases between them. Germline V lookup: CDR1 MGHRA, CDR2 YSYEKL. The CDR3 loop spans 14 amino acids. CDR3 amino acids: CASSQYRMNTEAFF. DNA for the CDR3: TGCGCCAGCAGCCAATACAGGATGAACACTGAAGCTTTCTTT.

Written as DNA, the CDR3 is TGTGCCAGCAGCCCGCGGCTAGCGGGTGTCAGCGGGACCCAGTACTTC. Encoded protein: CASSPRLAGVSGTQYF. V is TRBV7-9 and J is TRBJ2-5; 8 bases agree with TRBD2. Germline CDR1 reads SEHNR; CDR2 reads FQNEAQ (reference sequence). The V segment lost 5 bases and the J segment 7 bases; nucleotides outside the gene matches: 15. The CDR3 totals 16 residues.

The chain is built from TRBV28 and TRBJ1-5; D is possibly TRBD1 (5 bases). CDR3 length: 15 residues. V dropped 2 bases and J dropped 4 bases, with 12 bases sitting between them. Per germline, CDR1 MDHEN and CDR2 SYDVKM. In DNA form, the CDR3 reads TGTGCCAGCAGTTTACCACAGGCGCTGAATCAGCCCCAGCATTTT. Protein product: CASSLPQALNQPQHF.